The source of this T cell receptor (beta chain) is a study of OX40 agonist ivuxolimab in advanced cancers. Libraries were prepared by immunoSEQ multiplex PCR; TCRdb keeps only in-frame clonotypes and omits some of them. The sample contains roughly 23,000 clones, roughly 79% of which appear only once. The germline CDR1 and CDR2 sequences are SGHTA and FQGNSA. The CDR3 is 14 residues long. The germline V and J ends were trimmed by 3 bases and 0 bases, with 6 bases remaining between them. This sequence joins TRBV7-2 and TRBJ1-3; D ambiguous. Sequenced here: CD4+ or CD8+ T cells sorted from blood, sampled in a trial of the OX40 agonist ivuxolimab. The source is an adult with an advanced solid tumor such as melanoma, head and neck, liver or kidney cancer. The CDR3 bases are TGTGCCAGCAGCTTTGACATCTCTGGAAACACCATATATTTT. Protein sequence: CASSFDISGNTIYF.